The clone carrying this TCR beta chain appeared many times. TCRdb reprocessed the RT-PCR reads with MiXCR, giving one entry per CDR3 protein. The repertoire holds about 200,000 distinct CDR3 sequences, with less than 50% as singletons. These data belong to a study of patients and donors after allogeneic stem cell transplantation. V lost 5 bases and J 0 bases, leaving 8 bases between the germline ends. Germline V lookup: CDR1 SGHRS, CDR2 YFSETQ. The CDR3 extends over 13 amino acids. What was sequenced was blood, either unsorted or a sorted T cell fraction (not recorded which). The TCR sequence derives from a human donor who was either an allogeneic HSCT recipient or a stem cell or donor lymphocyte infusion donor (not recorded which). It is not recorded whose cells these are; they may come from a transplant donor. This sequence joins TRBV5-1 and TRBJ1-1; D not resolved. The CDR3 region has the DNA TGCGCCAGCAGACAGAGCATGAACACTGAAGCTTTCTTT. Protein: CASRQSMNTEAFF.